This T cell receptor beta chain was documented in a study of cytomegalovirus exposure and HLA in healthy donors. Study-wide context: Caucasian-associated ancestry cluster membership applied to about 80% of 300 to 450 genotyped donors.

Study-level results: Further analysis was carried out later, and it showed several of the most significant clusters appearing linked to common viral pathogens.

Regarding this clone: Its antigen is as yet unknown.

PCR used 60 Vbeta primers and 13 Jbeta primers. TCRdb keeps only in-frame clones here, not all; method: immunoSEQ multiplex PCR. This listing includes around 76,000 clones. The receptor was derived from a boy younger than 18 in good health and CMV-seronegative. The sample taken for sequencing was PBMCs.

This chain's CDR3 is CAFDRIYGYTF. CDR3 nucleotides: TGTGCTTTCGACAGGATCTATGGCTACACCTTC. The chain links TRBV30 to TRBJ1-2; perhaps TRBD1 as D (6 bases). The CDR3 has 11 residues. Germline V gene data show CDR1 as GTSNPN and CDR2 as SVGIG (reference sequence).